A selection of T cell receptor beta chains follows, all from one sample in a study of blood T cell repertoires in COVID-19. Libraries were prepared by immunoSEQ multiplex PCR; TCRdb keeps only in-frame clonotypes and omits some of them. The sample has around 150,000 clones, 75% to 85% seen once. The material sequenced was peripheral blood. Source of these receptors: a man in his 60s with acute or convalescent COVID-19. Each CDR3 is given with its conserved first and last residue. D genes are given only for firm matches. A clone size is listed for some rows: how often the clone was seen (once, few, many), or a class if it is expanded.

>-|TRBV10-3|TRBJ1-2|TRBD1
TGTGCCATCAGTCCTTCCCCGGGACAGGGGGCGCGAGGCTACACCTTC
CAISPSPGQGARGYTF
>-|TRBV14|TRBJ2-1|-
TGTGCCAGCAGCCAACACGGGGCCTACAATGAGCAGTTCTTC
CASSQHGAYNEQFF
>-|TRBV5-1|TRBJ2-5|TRBD1
TGCGCCAGCAGGACGGGACAGGGAGAGACCCAGTACTTC
CASRTGQGETQYF
>-|TRBV10-3|TRBJ2-7|TRBD2
TGTGCCATCACGAATCGGGAGGGCTTCTCCTACGAGCAGTACTTC
CAITNREGFSYEQYF
>-|TRBV30|TRBJ1-1|-
TGTGCCTGGAGTGGGGAGGGGACTGAAGCTTTCTTT
CAWSGEGTEAFF
>once|TRBV5-1|TRBJ1-4|-
TGCGCCAGCAGCATAGGACTTGCAACTAATGAAAAACTGTTTTTT
CASSIGLATNEKLFF
>-|TRBV19|TRBJ2-2|TRBD2
TGTGCCAGTAGTATAGTAGCGGGAGGTTGGGAGGAGCTGTTTTTT
CASSIVAGGWEELFF
>-|TRBV11-2|TRBJ2-7|TRBD1
TGTGCCAGCAGCCCGTCCGGGACAGGGACCTACGAGCAGTACTTC
CASSPSGTGTYEQYF
>-|TRBV18|TRBJ1-2|-
TGTGCCAGCTCATCCGGCGGGACGGGGCGTAACTATGGCTACACCTTC
CASSSGGTGRNYGYTF
>-|TRBV7-9|TRBJ2-7|TRBD1
TGTGCCAGCAGCCCGCCCCGGGACAGATCCTACGAGCAGTACTTC
CASSPPRDRSYEQYF
>many|TRBV14|TRBJ1-2|-
TGTGCCAGCAGCCAAGAGGGGAGCTATGGCTACACCTTC
CASSQEGSYGYTF
>-|TRBV18|TRBJ1-1|-
TGTGCCAGCTCACCACGGGGGGGTGGAGATGTGGCTTTCTTT
CASSPRGGGDVAFF
>-|TRBV19|TRBJ1-1|TRBD1
TGTGCCAGTAGTTCACCCCGGGAGGGGACAGGGCCGGGGAACACTGAAGCTTTCTTT
CASSSPREGTGPGNTEAFF
>once|TRBV1|TRBJ2-7|-
TGCACCAGCAGCCCGTCGGGACTAGCGGGAGGGCCCCGGGACGAGCAGTACTTC
CTSSPSGLAGGPRDEQYF
>few|TRBV6-5|TRBJ2-1|-
TGTGCCAGCACCCCGAGTGACAGTGATGAGCAGTTCTTC
CASTPSDSDEQFF
>once|TRBV6-1|TRBJ2-5|TRBD2
TGTGCCAGCAGTGAAGGTAGTAGCGGGAGTGAGACCCAGTACTTC
CASSEGSSGSETQYF
>few|TRBV19|TRBJ1-3|-
TGTGCCACCCAAACGGGGGAGCAAGGAACTGGAAACACCATATATTTT
CATQTGEQGTGNTIYF
>-|TRBV7-6|TRBJ2-3|-
TGTGCCAGCAGCCCACCGGACTCGAGCACAGATACGCAGTATTTT
CASSPPDSSTDTQYF
>-|TRBV19|TRBJ2-5|-
TGTGCCAGTAGTGCCAAGACGGGACACGTCCAAGAGACCCAGTACTTC
CASSAKTGHVQETQYF
>-|TRBV5-1|TRBJ2-3|TRBD2
TGCGCCAGCAGCCAACAGCGGGAGACAGATACGCAGTATTTT
CASSQQRETDTQYF
>few|TRBV4-1|TRBJ2-3|TRBD2
TGCGCCAGCAGCCACCCCGGGGCACGACTAGCGGGTTTTACCACAGATACGCAGTATTTT
CASSHPGARLAGFTTDTQYF
>-|TRBV18|TRBJ2-1|TRBD2
TGTGCCAGCTCCCCGCGCGGGGGAGCAGGGAATGAGCAGTTCTTC
CASSPRGGAGNEQFF
>few|TRBV29-1|TRBJ2-2|-
TGCAGCGTCCGAGTCGCGAACACCGGGGAGCTGTTTTTT
CSVRVANTGELFF